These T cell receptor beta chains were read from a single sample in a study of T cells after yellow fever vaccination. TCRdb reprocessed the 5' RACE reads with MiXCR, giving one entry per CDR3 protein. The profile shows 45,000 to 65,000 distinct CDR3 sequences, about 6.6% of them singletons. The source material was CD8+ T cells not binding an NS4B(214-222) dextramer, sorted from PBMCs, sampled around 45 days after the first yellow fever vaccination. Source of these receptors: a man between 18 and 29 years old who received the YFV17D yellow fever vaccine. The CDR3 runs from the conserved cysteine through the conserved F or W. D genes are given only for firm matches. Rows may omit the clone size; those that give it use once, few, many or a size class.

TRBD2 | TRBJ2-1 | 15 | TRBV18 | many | TGTGCCAGCTATTCACGCACTAGCGGACCGGATGAGCAGTTCTTC | CASYSRTSGPDEQFF
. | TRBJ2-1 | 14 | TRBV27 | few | TGTGCCAGCAGGCAGGGATCTACGTACAATGAGCAGTTCTTC | CASRQGSTYNEQFF
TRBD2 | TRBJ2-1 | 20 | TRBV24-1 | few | TGTGCCACCACTTTGTTACGCCCTAGCGGGGGGCGAGGGGGCTTCAGGGAGCAGTTCTTC | CATTLLRPSGGRGGFREQFF
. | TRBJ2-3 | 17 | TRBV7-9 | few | TGTGCCAGCAGCTCCCCCCTTGCGTACCCTAGCACAGATACGCAGTATTTT | CASSSPLAYPSTDTQYF
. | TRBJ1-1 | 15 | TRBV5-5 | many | TGTGCCAGCAGCTTGAGCGCTAATAAGAACACTGAAGCTTTCTTT | CASSLSANKNTEAFF
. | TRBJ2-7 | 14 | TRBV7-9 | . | TGTGCCAGCAGATCAGGGGTACCCCCCTACGAGCAGTACTTC | CASRSGVPPYEQYF
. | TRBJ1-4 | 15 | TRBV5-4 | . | TGTGCCAGCAGCTTTCAGGGACATGGTAATGAAAAACTGTTTTTT | CASSFQGHGNEKLFF
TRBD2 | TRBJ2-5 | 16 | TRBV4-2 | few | TGTGCCAGCAGCCAAGATTTTAGCGGGGGTCTTGAGACCCAGTACTTC | CASSQDFSGGLETQYF
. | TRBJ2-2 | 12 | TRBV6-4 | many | TGTGCCAGCAGTGGGGCCACCGGGGAGCTGTTTTTT | CASSGATGELFF
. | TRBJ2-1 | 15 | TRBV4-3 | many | TGCGCCAGCAGCCAGGCTAGGGACCTTTGGAATGAGCAGTTCTTC | CASSQARDLWNEQFF
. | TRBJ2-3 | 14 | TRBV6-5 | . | TGTGCCAGCAGTCCCTCAACTTCGTCGGATACGCAGTATTTT | CASSPSTSSDTQYF
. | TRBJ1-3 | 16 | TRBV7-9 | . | TGTGCCAGCAGCTTCGGAGGTATGGGGACTGGAAACACCATATATTTT | CASSFGGMGTGNTIYF
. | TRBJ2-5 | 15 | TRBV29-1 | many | TGCAGCGTTGAAGACCCGACAGATTCCCAAGAGACCCAGTACTTC | CSVEDPTDSQETQYF
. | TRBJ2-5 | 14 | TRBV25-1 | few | TGTGCCAGCAGTGACCTCGCCAGAGAAGAGACCCAGTACTTC | CASSDLAREETQYF